This paragraph reports one TCR beta chain. The data were obtained in a study of T cell responses to AZD1222 COVID-19 vaccine. The CDR3 loop spans 15 amino acids. V shed 0 bases and J shed 5 bases, with 14 bases lying between them. Germline CDR1 reads SGDLS; CDR2 reads YYNGEE. Data came from immunoSEQ multiplex PCR; TCRdb stores just in-frame clones and leaves some out. Among some 200,000 clones listed, roughly 91% were seen once. Here the sequenced sample was peripheral blood, taken on day 0 of MenACWY control vaccination. The chain links TRBV9 to TRBJ2-5; D gene unclear. The TCR sequence derives from an adult in good health. For the CDR3, the DNA is TGTGCCAGCAGCGTAGTTGGTAGCATGATCGAGACCCAGTACTTC. Protein sequence: CASSVVGSMIETQYF.